This TCR beta chain was captured by sequencing in a study of T cell changes during pregnancy in multiple sclerosis. Sequencing was performed with immunoSEQ multiplex PCR; in TCRdb, only in-frame clones are kept and a portion is missing. The data contain approximately 42,000 clones, around four fifths of them seen just once; the ten biggest clones take up about 0.64%. CDR1 is MGHRA, CDR2 YSYEKL, per germline. V was shortened by 1 base and J by 3 bases, with 18 bases between the two germline ends. The CDR3 loop spans 17 amino acids. The clonotype was recovered from a female donor with multiple sclerosis, enrolled in a pregnancy study. The V and J genes are TRBV4-1 and TRBJ1-2; D unresolved. The starting material was CD4+ T cells from peripheral blood mononuclear cells, obtained before pregnancy. CDR3 region: CASSQGNRHTKDYGYTF. DNA of the CDR3: TGCGCCAGCAGCCAAGGAAACCGACACACCAAGGACTATGGCTACACCTTC.